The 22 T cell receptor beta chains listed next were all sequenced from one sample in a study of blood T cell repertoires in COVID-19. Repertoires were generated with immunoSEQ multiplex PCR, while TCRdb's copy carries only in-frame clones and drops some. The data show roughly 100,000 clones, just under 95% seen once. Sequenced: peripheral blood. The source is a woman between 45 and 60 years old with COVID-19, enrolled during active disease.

The CDR3 bases are TGTGCCAGCGTGAATCAGGGAACCGGGGAGCTGTTTTTT. It specifies CASVNQGTGELFF. The V gene is TRBV27, the J gene TRBJ2-2; D is perhaps TRBD1 (5 bases). The ends were cut back, 8 bases at V and 5 bases at J, with 12 bases in the middle. Germline assignment: CDR1 MNHEY and CDR2 SMNVEV (reference sequence). The CDR3 runs to 13 residues.

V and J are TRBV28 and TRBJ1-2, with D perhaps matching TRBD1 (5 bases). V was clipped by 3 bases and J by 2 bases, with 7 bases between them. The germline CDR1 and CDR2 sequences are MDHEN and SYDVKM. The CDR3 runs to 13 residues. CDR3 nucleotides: TGTGCCAGCAGTTTGCGGGGGAACTATGGCTACACCTTC. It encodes CASSLRGNYGYTF.

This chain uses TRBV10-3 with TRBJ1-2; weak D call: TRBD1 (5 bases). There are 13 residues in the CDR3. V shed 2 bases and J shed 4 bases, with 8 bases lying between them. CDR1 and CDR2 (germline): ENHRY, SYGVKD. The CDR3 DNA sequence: TGTGCCATCAGTGAGCAGGGTTCCTATGGCTACACCTTC. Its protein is CAISEQGSYGYTF.

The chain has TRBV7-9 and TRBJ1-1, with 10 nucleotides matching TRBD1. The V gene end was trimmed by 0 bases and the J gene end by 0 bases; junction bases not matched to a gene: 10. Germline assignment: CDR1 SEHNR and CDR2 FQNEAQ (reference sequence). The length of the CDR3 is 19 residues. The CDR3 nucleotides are TGTGCCAGCAGCTTAGCTGCTTTTTGGGACAGGGGTATGAACACTGAAGCTTTCTTT. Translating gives CASSLAAFWDRGMNTEAFF.

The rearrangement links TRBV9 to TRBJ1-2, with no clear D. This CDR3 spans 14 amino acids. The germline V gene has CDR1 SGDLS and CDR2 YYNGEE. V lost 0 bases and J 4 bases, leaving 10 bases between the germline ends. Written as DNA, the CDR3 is TGTGCCAGCAGCGTAGTGAGAGGTTTCTATGGCTACACCTTC. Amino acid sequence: CASSVVRGFYGYTF.

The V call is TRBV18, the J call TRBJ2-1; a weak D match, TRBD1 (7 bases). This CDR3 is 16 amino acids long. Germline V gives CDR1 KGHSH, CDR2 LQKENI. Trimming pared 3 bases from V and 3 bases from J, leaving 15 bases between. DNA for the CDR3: TGTGCCAGCTCACCCAGGGGGGTCACCTACTACAATGAGCAGTTCTTC. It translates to CASSPRGVTYYNEQFF.

The CDR3 is CASSDSGSLGQGNEQYF. The CDR3 DNA follows: TGTGCCAGCAGTGATTCCGGAAGTCTGGGACAGGGTAACGAGCAGTACTTC. V usage is TRBV2 and J usage is TRBJ2-7; 9 nucleotides align to TRBD1. V lost 3 bases to trimming and J lost 5 bases; unmatched junction nucleotides: 14. The germline V gene has CDR1 SNHLY and CDR2 FYNNEI. The CDR3 runs to 17 residues.

The CDR3 is CASSYGHTEAFF. CDR3 sequence (DNA): TGTGCCAGCAGTTATGGGCACACTGAAGCTTTCTTT. This sequence joins TRBV6-2 or TRBV6-3 and TRBJ1-1, with unresolved D. In germline, CDR1 is MNHEY, CDR2 SVGEGT. Trimming removed 3 bases from V and 3 bases from J, with 5 bases in between. CDR3 length equals 12 residues.

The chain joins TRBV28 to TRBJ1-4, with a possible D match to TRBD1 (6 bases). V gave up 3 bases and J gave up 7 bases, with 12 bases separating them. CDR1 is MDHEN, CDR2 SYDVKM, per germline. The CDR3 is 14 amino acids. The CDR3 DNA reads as TGTGCCAGCAGTTTTTGGGGGGGCGGTGAAAAACTGTTTTTT. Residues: CASSFWGGGEKLFF.

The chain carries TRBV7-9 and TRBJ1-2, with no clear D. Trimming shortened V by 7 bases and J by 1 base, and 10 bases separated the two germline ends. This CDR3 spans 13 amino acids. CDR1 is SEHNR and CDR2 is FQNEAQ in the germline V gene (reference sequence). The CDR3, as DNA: TGTGCCAGCACCCCCACTGATAACTATGGCTACACCTTC. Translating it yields CASTPTDNYGYTF.

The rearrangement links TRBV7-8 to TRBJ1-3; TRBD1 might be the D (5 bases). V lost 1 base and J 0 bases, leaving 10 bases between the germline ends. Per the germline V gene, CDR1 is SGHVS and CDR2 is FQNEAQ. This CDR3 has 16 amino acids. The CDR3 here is CASSLVAGLSGNTIYF. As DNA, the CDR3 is TGTGCCAGCAGCTTAGTGGCAGGGCTCTCTGGAAACACCATATATTTT.

The CDR3 sequence: CASSATGSRGYTF. The CDR3 DNA reads as TGTGCCAGCAGCGCGACAGGGTCGAGGGGCTACACCTTC. The chain carries TRBV3-1 (or the pseudogene TRBV3-2) and TRBJ1-2, with 7 bases identical to TRBD1. This CDR3 has 13 amino acids. CDR1 is LGHDT, CDR2 YNNKEL, per germline (reference sequence). Trimming took 5 bases from V and 8 from J; bases not matched to a gene: 8.

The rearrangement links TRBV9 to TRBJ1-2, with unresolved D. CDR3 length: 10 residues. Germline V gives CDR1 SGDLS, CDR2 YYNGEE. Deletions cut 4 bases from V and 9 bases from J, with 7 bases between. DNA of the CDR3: TGTGCCAGCAGCTCAGACAGCTACACCTTC. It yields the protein CASSSDSYTF.

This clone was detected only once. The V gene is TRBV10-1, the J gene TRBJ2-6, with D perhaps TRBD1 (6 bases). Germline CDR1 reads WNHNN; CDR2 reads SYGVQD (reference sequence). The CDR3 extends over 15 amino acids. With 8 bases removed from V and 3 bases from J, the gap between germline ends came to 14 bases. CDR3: CASGQSRGGANVLTF. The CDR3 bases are TGCGCCAGCGGACAGTCCCGCGGTGGGGCCAACGTCCTGACTTTC.

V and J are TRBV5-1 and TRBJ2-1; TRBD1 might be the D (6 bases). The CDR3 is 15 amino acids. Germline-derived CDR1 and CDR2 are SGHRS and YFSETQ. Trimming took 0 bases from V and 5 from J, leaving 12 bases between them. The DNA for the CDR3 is TGCGCCAGCAGCTTGGGGCAGGGGAGAAACAATGAGCAGTTCTTC. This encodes CASSLGQGRNNEQFF.

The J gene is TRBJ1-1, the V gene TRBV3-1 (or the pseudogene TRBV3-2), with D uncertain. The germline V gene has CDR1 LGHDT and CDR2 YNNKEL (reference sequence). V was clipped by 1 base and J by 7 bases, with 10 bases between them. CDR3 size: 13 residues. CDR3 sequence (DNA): TGTGCCAGCAGCCAAGGTCTTAGAATTGAAGCTTTCTTT. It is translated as CASSQGLRIEAFF.

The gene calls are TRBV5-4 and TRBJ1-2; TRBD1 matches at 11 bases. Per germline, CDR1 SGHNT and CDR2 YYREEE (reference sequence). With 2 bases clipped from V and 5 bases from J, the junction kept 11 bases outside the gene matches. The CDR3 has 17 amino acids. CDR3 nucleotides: TGTGCCAGCAGCTTAATGGACAGGGGGCCGCAAAGGTATGGCTACACCTTC. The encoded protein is CASSLMDRGPQRYGYTF.

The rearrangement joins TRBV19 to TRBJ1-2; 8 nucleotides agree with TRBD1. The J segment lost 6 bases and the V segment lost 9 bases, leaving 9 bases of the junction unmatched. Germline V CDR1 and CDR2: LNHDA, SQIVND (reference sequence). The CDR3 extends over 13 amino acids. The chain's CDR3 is CASGQGGFDGYTF. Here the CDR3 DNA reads TGTGCCAGCGGACAGGGAGGTTTCGATGGCTACACCTTC. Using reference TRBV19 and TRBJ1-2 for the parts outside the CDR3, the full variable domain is DGGITQSPKYLFRKEGQNVTLSCEQNLNHDAMYWYRQDPGQGLRLIYYSQIVNDFQKGDIAEGYSVSREKKESFPLTVTSAQKNPTAFYLCASGQGGFDGYTFGSGTRLTVV.

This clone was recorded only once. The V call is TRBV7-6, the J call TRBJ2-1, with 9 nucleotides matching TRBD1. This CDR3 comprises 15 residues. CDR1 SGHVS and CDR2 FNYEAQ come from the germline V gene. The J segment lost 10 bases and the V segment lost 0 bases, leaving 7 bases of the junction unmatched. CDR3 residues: CASSLAGTGWDEQFF. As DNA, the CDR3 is TGTGCCAGCAGCTTAGCCGGGACAGGGTGGGACGAGCAGTTCTTC.

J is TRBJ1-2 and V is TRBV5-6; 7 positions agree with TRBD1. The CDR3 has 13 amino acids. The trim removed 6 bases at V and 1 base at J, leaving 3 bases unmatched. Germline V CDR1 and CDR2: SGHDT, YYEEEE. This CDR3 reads CASTRQGNYGYTF. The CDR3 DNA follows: TGTGCCAGCACCCGACAGGGTAACTATGGCTACACCTTC.

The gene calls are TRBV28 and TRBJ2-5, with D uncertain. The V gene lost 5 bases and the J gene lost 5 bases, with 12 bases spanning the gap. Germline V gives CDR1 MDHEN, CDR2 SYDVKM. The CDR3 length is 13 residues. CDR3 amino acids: CASSISPRETQYF. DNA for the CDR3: TGTGCCAGCAGTATTTCCCCTAGGGAGACCCAGTACTTC.

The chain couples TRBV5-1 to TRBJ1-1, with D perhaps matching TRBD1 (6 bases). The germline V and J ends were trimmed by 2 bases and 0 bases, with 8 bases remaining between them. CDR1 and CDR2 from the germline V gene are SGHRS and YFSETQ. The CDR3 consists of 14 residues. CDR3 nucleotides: TGCGCCAGCAGCTTTAGGGGGATGAACACTGAAGCTTTCTTT. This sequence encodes CASSFRGMNTEAFF.